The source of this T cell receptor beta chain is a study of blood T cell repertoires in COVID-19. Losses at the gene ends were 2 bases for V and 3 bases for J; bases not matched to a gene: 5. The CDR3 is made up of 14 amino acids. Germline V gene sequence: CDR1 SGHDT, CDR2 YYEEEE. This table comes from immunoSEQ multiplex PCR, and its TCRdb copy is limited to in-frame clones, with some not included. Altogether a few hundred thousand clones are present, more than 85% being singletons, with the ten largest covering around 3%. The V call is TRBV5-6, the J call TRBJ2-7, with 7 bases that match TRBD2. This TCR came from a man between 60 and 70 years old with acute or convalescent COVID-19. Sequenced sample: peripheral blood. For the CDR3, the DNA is TGTGCCAGCAGCTTTGGGAGGGTTAACTACGAGCAGTACTTC. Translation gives CASSFGRVNYEQYF. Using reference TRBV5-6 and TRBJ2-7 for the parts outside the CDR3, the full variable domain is DAGVTQSPTHLIKTRGQQVTLRCSPKSGHDTVSWYQQALGQGPQFIFQYYEEEERQRGNFPDRFSGHQFPNYSSELNVNALLLGDSALYLCASSFGRVNYEQYFGPGTRLTVT.